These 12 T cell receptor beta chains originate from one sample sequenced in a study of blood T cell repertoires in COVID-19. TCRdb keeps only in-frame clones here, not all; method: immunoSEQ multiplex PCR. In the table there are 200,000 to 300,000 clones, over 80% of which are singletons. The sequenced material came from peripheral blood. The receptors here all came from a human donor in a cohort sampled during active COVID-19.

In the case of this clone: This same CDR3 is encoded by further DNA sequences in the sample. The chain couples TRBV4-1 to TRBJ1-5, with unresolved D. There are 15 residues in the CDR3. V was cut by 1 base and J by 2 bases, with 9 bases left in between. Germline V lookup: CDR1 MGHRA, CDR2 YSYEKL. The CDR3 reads CASSQGGGRNQPQHF. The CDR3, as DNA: TGCGCCAGCAGCCAAGGAGGAGGTCGCAATCAGCCCCAGCATTTT.

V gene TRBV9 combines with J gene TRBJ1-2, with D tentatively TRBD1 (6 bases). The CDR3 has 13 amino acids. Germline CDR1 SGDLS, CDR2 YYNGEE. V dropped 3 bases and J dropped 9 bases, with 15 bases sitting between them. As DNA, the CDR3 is TGTGCCAGCAGCGCGTCGCTGCAGGGGAGCTACACCTTC. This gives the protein CASSASLQGSYTF. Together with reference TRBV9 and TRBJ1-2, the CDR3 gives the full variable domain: DSGVTQTPKHLITATGQRVTLRCSPRSGDLSVYWYQQSLDQGLQFLIQYYNGEERAKGNILERFSAQQFPDLHSELNLSSLELGDSALYFCASSASLQGSYTFGSGTRLTVV.

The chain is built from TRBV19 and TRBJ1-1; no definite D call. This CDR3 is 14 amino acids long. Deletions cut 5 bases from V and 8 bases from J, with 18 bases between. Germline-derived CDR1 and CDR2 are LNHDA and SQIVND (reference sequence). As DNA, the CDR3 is TGTGCCAGTAGTTCCTTGGTTTGGGAGGCGGAAGCTTTCTTT. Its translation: CASSSLVWEAEAFF.

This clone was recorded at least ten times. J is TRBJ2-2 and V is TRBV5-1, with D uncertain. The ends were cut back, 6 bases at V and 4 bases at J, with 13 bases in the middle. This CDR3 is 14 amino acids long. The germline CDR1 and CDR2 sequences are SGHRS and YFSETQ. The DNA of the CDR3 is TGCGCCAGCACCACTGTGATCGGCACCGGGGAGCTGTTTTTT. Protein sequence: CASTTVIGTGELFF.

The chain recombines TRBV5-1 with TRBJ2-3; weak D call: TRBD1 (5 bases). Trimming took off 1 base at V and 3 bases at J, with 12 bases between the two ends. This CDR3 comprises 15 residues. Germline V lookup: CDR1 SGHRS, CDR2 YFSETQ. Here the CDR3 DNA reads TGCGCCAGCAGCTTGCAGGGTTTGGGGACAGATACGCAGTATTTT. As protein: CASSLQGLGTDTQYF.

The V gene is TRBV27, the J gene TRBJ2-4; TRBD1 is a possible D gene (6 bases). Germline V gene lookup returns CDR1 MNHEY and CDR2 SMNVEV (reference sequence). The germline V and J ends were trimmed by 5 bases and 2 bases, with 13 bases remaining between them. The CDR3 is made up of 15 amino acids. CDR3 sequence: CASSGLGGTKNIQYF. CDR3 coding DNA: TGTGCCAGCAGTGGTTTAGGGGGAACCAAAAACATTCAGTACTTC.

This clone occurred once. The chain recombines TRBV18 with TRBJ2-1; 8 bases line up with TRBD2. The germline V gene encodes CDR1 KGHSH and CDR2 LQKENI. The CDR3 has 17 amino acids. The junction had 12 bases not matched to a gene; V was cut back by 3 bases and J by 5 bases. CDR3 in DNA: TGTGCCAGCTCACCCCCCACAGCGGGAGTTAGCAACAATGAGCAGTTCTTC. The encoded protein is CASSPPTAGVSNNEQFF.

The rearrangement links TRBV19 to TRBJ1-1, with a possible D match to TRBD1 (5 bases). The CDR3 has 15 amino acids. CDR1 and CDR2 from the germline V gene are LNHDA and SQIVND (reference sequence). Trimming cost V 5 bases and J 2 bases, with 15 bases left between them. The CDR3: CASSSPGHTNTEAFF. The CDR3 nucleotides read TGTGCCAGTAGTTCGCCCGGACACACTAACACTGAAGCTTTCTTT.

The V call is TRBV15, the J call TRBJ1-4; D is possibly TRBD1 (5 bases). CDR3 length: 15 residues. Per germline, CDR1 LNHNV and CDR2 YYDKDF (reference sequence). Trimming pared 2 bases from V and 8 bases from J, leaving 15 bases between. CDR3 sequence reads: CATSRTAGMGEKLFF. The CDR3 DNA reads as TGTGCCACCAGCAGAACGGCAGGGATGGGGGAAAAACTGTTTTTT.

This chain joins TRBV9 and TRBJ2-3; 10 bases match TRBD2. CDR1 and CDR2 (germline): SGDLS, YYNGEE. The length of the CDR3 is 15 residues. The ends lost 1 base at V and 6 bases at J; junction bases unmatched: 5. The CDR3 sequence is CASSVLAGVGDTQYF. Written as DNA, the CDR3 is TGTGCCAGCAGCGTACTAGCGGGAGTTGGTGATACGCAGTATTTT.

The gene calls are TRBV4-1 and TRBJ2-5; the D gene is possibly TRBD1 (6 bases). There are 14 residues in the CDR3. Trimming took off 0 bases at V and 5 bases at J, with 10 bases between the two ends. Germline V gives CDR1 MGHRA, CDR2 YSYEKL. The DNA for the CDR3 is TGCGCCAGCAGCCAAGAGGGGGCTGGGGAGACCCAGTACTTC. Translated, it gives CASSQEGAGETQYF.

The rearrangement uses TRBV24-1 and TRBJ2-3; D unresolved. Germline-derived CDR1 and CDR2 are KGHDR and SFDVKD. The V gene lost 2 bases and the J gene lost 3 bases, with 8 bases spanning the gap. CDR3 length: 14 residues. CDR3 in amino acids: CATSDSPVTDTQYF. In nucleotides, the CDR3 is TGTGCCACCAGTGATTCCCCAGTGACAGATACGCAGTATTTT.